The source of this T cell receptor (beta chain) is a study of T-cell memory formation after mild COVID-19. One entry per CDR3 protein, called by TCRdb with MiXCR from the 5' RACE reads. The sample lists more than 250,000 distinct CDR3 sequences, 15% to 20% occurring once. The CDR3 is 16 amino acids. V lost 5 bases to trimming and J lost 4 bases, with 19 bases between them. Germline V gene sequence: CDR1 SGHVT, CDR2 SQSDAQ. The sample comprised PBMCs or a T cell subset sorted from them (not recorded which). The source of this sequence is a man between 18 and 35 years old who had mild COVID-19 (a few samples of this study predate the infection). Cell type and time point are not known. The chain couples TRBV7-4 to TRBJ2-3; a weak D match, TRBD2 (5 bases). CDR3 in DNA: TGTGCCAGCAGCCCATCGGGGATCCCGGTACCAGATACGCAGTATTTT. As protein: CASSPSGIPVPDTQYF.